This T cell receptor beta chain came from a study of blood T cell repertoires in COVID-19. Study-wide background: Samples came from the United States, Italy and Spain, spanning acute and convalescent COVID-19.

Clones were read by immunoSEQ multiplex PCR, and TCRdb kept only the in-frame ones, dropping some. Among about 170,000 clones listed, 92% were seen once. Germline CDR1 reads SNHLY; CDR2 reads FYNNEI. V shed 6 bases and J shed 5 bases, with 13 bases lying between them. The CDR3 is made up of 13 amino acids. The receptor was isolated from a man aged 25 to 40 with COVID-19, enrolled during active disease. The chain carries TRBV2 and TRBJ2-5, with D possibly matching TRBD1 (6 bases). Sequencing was carried out using peripheral blood. CDR3 region: CASRGGLRETQYF. The DNA of the CDR3 is TGTGCCAGCAGAGGGGGTCTCCGGGAGACCCAGTACTTC.